Listed below are T cell receptor beta chains from one sample, sequenced in a study of blood T cells in healthy people across ages. Via MiXCR, TCRdb re-called the 5' RACE reads, giving one row per CDR3 protein. The sample shows about 640,000 distinct CDR3 sequences, roughly 53% of them seen only once. The sample was blood. The receptors come from a man between 60 and 75 years old in good health. CDR3s include the opening cysteine and the closing phenylalanine or tryptophan. The D gene is left open where the match is weak. Part of the rows lack a size; the others show once, few, many or a class for expanded clones.

clone_size: NA
j_call: TRBJ2-7
v_call: TRBV29-1
d_call: NA
cdr3_nt: TGCAGCGTTGAGGTAGGAACCGGAGGGGTTTACGAGCAGTACTTC
cdr3_aa: CSVEVGTGGVYEQYF

clone_size: NA
j_call: TRBJ2-5
v_call: TRBV7-2
d_call: NA
cdr3_nt: TGTGCCAGCAGCCCAGAGGTCGGATGGGAGACCCAGTACTTC
cdr3_aa: CASSPEVGWETQYF

clone_size: NA
j_call: TRBJ2-1
v_call: TRBV9
d_call: TRBD2
cdr3_nt: TGTGCCAGCACCAGGACTAGCGGGGGGGCCTATGAGCAGTTCTTC
cdr3_aa: CASTRTSGGAYEQFF

clone_size: NA
j_call: TRBJ2-4
v_call: TRBV6-2/TRBV6-3
d_call: TRBD2
cdr3_nt: TGTGCCAGCAGTTCCGGGACTAGGAACAATGTTCAGTACTTC
cdr3_aa: CASSSGTRNNVQYF

clone_size: once
j_call: TRBJ2-3
v_call: TRBV5-1
d_call: TRBD2
cdr3_nt: TGCGCCAGCAGCTTAGGCGTAGCGGGTAGCACAGATACGCAGTATTTT
cdr3_aa: CASSLGVAGSTDTQYF

clone_size: NA
j_call: TRBJ1-5
v_call: TRBV20-1
d_call: NA
cdr3_nt: TGCAGTGCTAGAGGACGGATCAATCAGCCCCAGCATTTT
cdr3_aa: CSARGRINQPQHF

clone_size: NA
j_call: TRBJ2-7
v_call: TRBV19
d_call: TRBD2
cdr3_nt: TGTGCCAGTAGTATGGGGGGACTAGGCCTGACCTACGAGCAGTACTTC
cdr3_aa: CASSMGGLGLTYEQYF

clone_size: NA
j_call: TRBJ2-7
v_call: TRBV20-1
d_call: TRBD2
cdr3_nt: TGCAGTGCTAGAGCCCCTGGACTAGGGCCCTACGAGCAGTACTTC
cdr3_aa: CSARAPGLGPYEQYF

clone_size: NA
j_call: TRBJ1-1
v_call: TRBV5-1
d_call: TRBD1
cdr3_nt: TGCGCCAGCAGACGGACAGGGGGCGTAACGAACACTGAAGCTTTCTTT
cdr3_aa: CASRRTGGVTNTEAFF

clone_size: NA
j_call: TRBJ2-1
v_call: TRBV20-1
d_call: NA
cdr3_nt: TGCAGTGCTAGAGACCGGGAGCTTTACAATGAGCAGTTCTTC
cdr3_aa: CSARDRELYNEQFF

clone_size: NA
j_call: TRBJ2-5
v_call: TRBV5-1
d_call: NA
cdr3_nt: TGCGCCAGCAGCTTGGCCGGGCAGACGGAGACCCAGTACTTC
cdr3_aa: CASSLAGQTETQYF

clone_size: few
j_call: TRBJ1-6
v_call: TRBV7-9
d_call: NA
cdr3_nt: TGTGCCAGCAGCCCCCCGGCAGATCATTCACCCCTCCACTTT
cdr3_aa: CASSPPADHSPLHF

clone_size: few
j_call: TRBJ2-7
v_call: TRBV3-1
d_call: TRBD1
cdr3_nt: TGTGCCAGCAGCCAAGGCCGCGGACAGGGTTACGAGCAGTACTTC
cdr3_aa: CASSQGRGQGYEQYF

clone_size: few
j_call: TRBJ2-5
v_call: TRBV20-1
d_call: TRBD1
cdr3_nt: TGCAGTGCTCCGCCGACAGGGTTTCGGTCGGAGACCCAGTACTTC
cdr3_aa: CSAPPTGFRSETQYF

clone_size: NA
j_call: TRBJ2-7
v_call: TRBV7-9
d_call: TRBD1
cdr3_nt: TGTGCCAGCAGCCCGGGACAGTCTTTGGGCGAGCAGTACTTC
cdr3_aa: CASSPGQSLGEQYF

clone_size: NA
j_call: TRBJ2-1
v_call: TRBV5-1
d_call: NA
cdr3_nt: TGCGCCAGCAGCTTGGGGGTAGGGGAGAATGAGCAGTTCTTC
cdr3_aa: CASSLGVGENEQFF

clone_size: NA
j_call: TRBJ2-7
v_call: TRBV6-2/TRBV6-3
d_call: NA
cdr3_nt: TGTGCCAGCAGCTATGGGGCCCTCCTTGGATACGAGCAGTACTTC
cdr3_aa: CASSYGALLGYEQYF

clone_size: NA
j_call: TRBJ1-6
v_call: TRBV6-1
d_call: NA
cdr3_nt: TGTGCCAGCAGTGCACTAGCCGGGACACAGAATAATTCACCCCTCCACTTT
cdr3_aa: CASSALAGTQNNSPLHF

clone_size: NA
j_call: TRBJ2-7
v_call: TRBV7-2
d_call: TRBD1
cdr3_nt: TGTGCCAGCAGCCGACGGGACAGGCATCCCTACGAGCAGTACTTC
cdr3_aa: CASSRRDRHPYEQYF

clone_size: NA
j_call: TRBJ2-5
v_call: TRBV7-9
d_call: NA
cdr3_nt: TGTGCCAGCAGCTTACTAGGTCCGGGGGAGCAGTACTTC
cdr3_aa: CASSLLGPGEQYF

clone_size: NA
j_call: TRBJ2-7
v_call: TRBV27
d_call: TRBD2
cdr3_nt: TGTGCCAGCAGTTTACAAGGGAGGGTCTCCTACGAGCAGTACTTC
cdr3_aa: CASSLQGRVSYEQYF

clone_size: once
j_call: TRBJ1-2
v_call: TRBV20-1
d_call: TRBD1
cdr3_nt: TGCAGTGCTAACCAAGACAGGGGCTATGGCTACACCTTC
cdr3_aa: CSANQDRGYGYTF

clone_size: NA
j_call: TRBJ2-7
v_call: TRBV25-1
d_call: TRBD1
cdr3_nt: TGTGCCGGCAGGCAGGGGGCTGGATACGAGCAGTACTTC
cdr3_aa: CAGRQGAGYEQYF

clone_size: NA
j_call: TRBJ1-1
v_call: TRBV5-1
d_call: NA
cdr3_nt: TGCGCCAGCAGCTTGGACGTTTGGGGCACTGAAGCTTTCTTT
cdr3_aa: CASSLDVWGTEAFF

clone_size: few
j_call: TRBJ1-6
v_call: TRBV12-3/TRBV12-4
d_call: NA
cdr3_nt: TGTGCCAGCAGATCAGAGGGCGGCTATAATTCACCCCTCCACTTT
cdr3_aa: CASRSEGGYNSPLHF

clone_size: few
j_call: TRBJ2-3
v_call: TRBV7-2
d_call: TRBD2
cdr3_nt: TGTGCCAGCAGCCTCCGACTAGCGGACACAGATACGCAGTATTTT
cdr3_aa: CASSLRLADTDTQYF